Each of the 24 T cell receptor beta chains below was sequenced from the same sample in a study of T cell clonotyping in hematopoietic cell transplantation. The table came from immunoSEQ multiplex PCR; TCRdb's copy has only in-frame clones and leaves some out. The data contain roughly 12,000 clones, 75% to 95% of them singletons. Input material: peripheral blood mononuclear cells. Receptors originate from a woman in her forties or fifties in good health. Some clones in this sample may be carry-over from other donors' samples.

The J gene is TRBJ1-4, the V gene TRBV7-2, with TRBD1 matching 7 bases. The V segment lost 3 bases and the J segment 4 bases; nucleotides outside the gene matches: 5. CDR3 length: 15 residues. Germline assignment: CDR1 SGHTA and CDR2 FQGNSA. CDR3 sequence: CASSLQGQFNEKLFF. CDR3 sequence (DNA): TGTGCCAGCAGCTTGCAGGGACAGTTTAATGAAAAACTGTTTTTT.

The chain has TRBV7-9 and TRBJ1-2, with TRBD1 matching 9 bases. Germline V lookup: CDR1 SEHNR, CDR2 FQNEAQ (reference sequence). V trimming: 1 base; J trimming: 5 bases; junction bases outside the gene matches: 5. This CDR3 has 15 amino acids. The CDR3 region is CASSLGRTGVYGYTF. The CDR3 DNA is TGTGCCAGCAGCTTAGGACGGACAGGGGTTTATGGCTACACCTTC.

The chain links TRBV11-2 to TRBJ1-6; maybe TRBD1 (5 bases). V was cut by 0 bases and J by 9 bases, with 9 bases left in between. The CDR3 loop spans 14 amino acids. Germline V gene sequence: CDR1 SGHAT, CDR2 FQNNGV. CDR3 amino acids: CASSLEGQGSPLHF. The DNA of the CDR3 is TGTGCCAGCAGCTTAGAGGGGCAGGGTTCACCCCTCCACTTT.

The sample holds one count of this clone. The rearrangement links TRBV4-3 to TRBJ2-7, with a weak D call TRBD1 (6 bases). This CDR3 contains 15 residues. V was trimmed by 2 bases and J by 0 bases, leaving 11 bases between them. Germline CDR1 and CDR2: LGHNA and YSLEER. CDR3 DNA sequence: TGCGCCAGCAGCCAAACAGGGTACGGCTCCTACGAGCAGTACTTC. The encoded protein is CASSQTGYGSYEQYF.

The CDR3 DNA reads TGCGCCAGCAGCTTGGGAGGGTCTGGAAACACCATATATTTT. Its protein product is CASSLGGSGNTIYF. J is TRBJ1-3 and V is TRBV5-1; D not resolved. With 0 bases removed from V and 1 base from J, the gap between germline ends came to 5 bases. CDR3 length: 14 amino acids. The germline gives CDR1 SGHRS, CDR2 YFSETQ.

This clone was counted a few times. The chain recombines TRBV7-2 with TRBJ1-5; 8 bases are a match to TRBD1. This CDR3 region has 17 residues. Germline V gives CDR1 SGHTA, CDR2 FQGNSA. The J segment lost 0 bases and the V segment lost 7 bases, leaving 11 bases of the junction unmatched. Written as DNA, the CDR3 is TGTGCCAGCAACTGGACAGGGAACCATAATAGCAATCAGCCCCAGCATTTT. This gives the protein CASNWTGNHNSNQPQHF.

J is TRBJ2-7 and V is TRBV10-2; D uncertain. Germline V gene lookup returns CDR1 WSHSY and CDR2 SAAADI. The ends were cut back, 1 base at V and 4 bases at J, with 17 bases in the middle. The length of the CDR3 is 16 residues. The CDR3, as DNA: TGCGCCAGCAGTGAGTTCAGCTCAAGGAGCTCTTACGAGCAGTACTTC. It translates to CASSEFSSRSSYEQYF.

The V gene is TRBV4-3, the J gene TRBJ2-3; 11 bases fit TRBD2. This CDR3 comprises 18 residues. Germline V lookup: CDR1 LGHNA, CDR2 YSLEER. V trimming: 2 bases; J trimming: 7 bases; junction bases outside the gene matches: 14. CDR3 sequence (DNA): TGCGCCAGCAGCCAAAGATGGTTAGCGGGGGGGCACGGAAATACGCAGTATTTT. It codes for CASSQRWLAGGHGNTQYF.

The chain carries TRBV28 and TRBJ2-7, with TRBD2 matching over 7 bases. Germline trimming cut 3 bases from V and 3 bases from J; bases unmatched to any gene: 8. CDR1 is MDHEN, CDR2 SYDVKM, per germline. The CDR3 spans 15 residues. CDR3 bases: TGTGCCAGCAGTTTCATAGGGCGGGGGTTCTACGAGCAGTACTTC. Translating it yields CASSFIGRGFYEQYF.

This chain links TRBV13 with TRBJ2-7; 8 bases fit TRBD1. The J segment lost 1 base and the V segment lost 4 bases, leaving 6 bases of the junction unmatched. The CDR3 totals 15 residues. Germline loops: CDR1 PRHDT, CDR2 FYEKMQ (reference sequence). This chain's CDR3 is CASSSPGQASYEQYF. CDR3 DNA sequence: TGTGCCAGCAGCTCCCCGGGACAGGCTTCCTACGAGCAGTACTTC.

CDR3 sequence (DNA): TGTGCCAGCAGAGTTACAGGGGGGAGTTCCTACGAGCAGTACTTC. This translates into CASRVTGGSSYEQYF. The chain carries TRBV27 and TRBJ2-7; 8 bases fit TRBD1. The trim removed 6 bases at V and 1 base at J, leaving 8 bases unmatched. There are 15 residues in the CDR3. Germline CDR1 and CDR2: MNHEY and SMNVEV (reference sequence).

The genes are TRBV10-3 and TRBJ2-3; tentative D call: TRBD1 (6 bases). Germline lookup yields CDR1 ENHRY and CDR2 SYGVKD. The length of the CDR3 is 15 residues. Trimming took off 6 bases at V and 0 bases at J, with 13 bases between the two ends. In DNA, the CDR3 is TGTGCCATCAGCTGGGGGCAAACTAGCACAGATACGCAGTATTTT. Protein: CAISWGQTSTDTQYF.

The chain carries TRBV27 and TRBJ2-2, with TRBD2 as a possible D gene (7 bases). CDR3 length: 15 residues. The germline CDR1 and CDR2 sequences are MNHEY and SMNVEV (reference sequence). Trimming cost V 6 bases and J 11 bases, with 22 bases left between them. The CDR3 sequence: CASSLYGGGQYELFF. The CDR3 DNA sequence: TGTGCCAGCAGCCTATATGGGGGGGGGCAGTATGAGCTGTTTTTT.

This sequence joins TRBV6-4 and TRBJ1-6; D gene uncertain. The V and J ends lost 2 bases and 9 bases respectively, with 8 bases between them. This CDR3 spans 13 amino acids. Per germline, CDR1 MRHNA and CDR2 SNTAGT. The CDR3 protein is CASSDDPFSPLHF. The CDR3 DNA follows: TGTGCCAGCAGTGACGATCCCTTTTCACCCCTCCACTTT.

V and J are TRBV4-1 and TRBJ1-2, with 9 nucleotides matching TRBD1. The V and J ends lost 1 base and 1 base, in that order; junction bases with no gene match: 1. Germline CDR1 is MGHRA and CDR2 is YSYEKL. There are 15 residues in the CDR3. CDR3 bases: TGCGCCAGCAGCCAAGGGACAGGGGATAACTATGGCTACACCTTC. It yields the protein CASSQGTGDNYGYTF.

V and J are TRBV11-2 and TRBJ2-1; unclear D gene. CDR1 is SGHAT and CDR2 is FQNNGV in the germline V gene. V lost 0 bases, J lost 6 bases, and 9 bases lay in between. This CDR3 is 14 amino acids long. CDR3 protein: CASSLDANSNEQFF. Here the CDR3 DNA reads TGTGCCAGCAGCTTAGACGCCAACTCCAATGAGCAGTTCTTC.

This clone was observed a single time. The chain couples TRBV5-1 to TRBJ1-1; tentatively, D is TRBD1 (5 bases). The germline V and J ends were trimmed by 1 base and 4 bases, with 11 bases remaining between them. This CDR3 is 14 amino acids long. The germline CDR1 and CDR2 sequences are SGHRS and YFSETQ. Here the CDR3 reads CASSLLGQGTEAFF. The CDR3 nucleotides are TGCGCCAGCAGCTTGTTAGGGCAGGGCACTGAAGCTTTCTTT.

This sequence joins TRBV30 and TRBJ1-5; D unresolved. Deletions cut 2 bases from V and 2 bases from J, with 7 bases between. The CDR3 extends over 13 amino acids. Germline V gene sequence: CDR1 GTSNPN, CDR2 SVGIG (reference sequence). The CDR3: CAWSFQGNQPQHF. The CDR3 DNA sequence: TGTGCCTGGAGTTTTCAGGGCAATCAGCCCCAGCATTTT.

The rearrangement links TRBV5-1 to TRBJ1-1; 11 bases are a match to TRBD1. V was clipped by 4 bases and J by 1 base; unmatched bases: 9. The CDR3 is made up of 17 amino acids. Germline assignment: CDR1 SGHRS and CDR2 YFSETQ. The CDR3 spells CASSLGQGAFRNTEAFF. In nucleotides, the CDR3 is TGCGCCAGCAGCCTAGGACAGGGGGCGTTTCGGAACACTGAAGCTTTCTTT.

This chain connects TRBV28 to TRBJ1-4; no clear D. The CDR3 covers 14 residues. Looked up from germline, CDR1 is MDHEN and CDR2 is SYDVKM. The V end lost 6 bases, the J end lost 7 bases, and 15 bases lay between the germline ends. The chain's CDR3 is CASRDTMTPEKLFF. CDR3 bases: TGTGCCAGCAGGGATACCATGACACCTGAAAAACTGTTTTTT.

CDR3 sequence reads: CASSLIRQGAYEQYF. The CDR3 coding sequence is TGTGCCAGCAGCTTAATACGTCAGGGGGCCTACGAGCAGTACTTC. This chain joins TRBV7-2 and TRBJ2-5, with 7 bases lining up with TRBD1. Matching the DNA end better, TRBJ2-7 makes the J call doubtful. This CDR3 is 15 amino acids long. The germline V gene encodes CDR1 SGHTA and CDR2 FQGNSA.

The chain's CDR3 is CASSQGTDYGYTF. DNA for the CDR3: TGCGCCAGCAGCCAAGGGACAGACTATGGCTACACCTTC. The chain recombines TRBV4-1 with TRBJ1-2; a weak D match, TRBD1 (6 bases). Germline-derived CDR1 and CDR2 are MGHRA and YSYEKL. The V and J ends lost 1 base and 3 bases respectively, with 6 bases between them. This CDR3 is built from 13 residues.

The chain links TRBV5-1 to TRBJ2-1; 10 bases match TRBD2. With V trimmed by 3 bases and J by 4 bases, 1 base remained unmatched. The CDR3 extends over 14 amino acids. Germline loops: CDR1 SGHRS, CDR2 YFSETQ. CDR3: CASSSAGGYNEQFF. CDR3 nucleotide sequence: TGCGCCAGCAGCTCAGCGGGGGGGTACAATGAGCAGTTCTTC.

J is TRBJ1-3 and V is TRBV5-6, with 7 bases that match TRBD1. The CDR3 has 16 residues. Germline-derived CDR1 and CDR2 are SGHDT and YYEEEE. V lost 4 bases to trimming and J lost 1 base; unmatched junction nucleotides: 8. The CDR3 loop reads CASSLYRGASGNTIYF. The CDR3 DNA reads TGTGCCAGCAGCCTCTACAGGGGAGCGTCTGGAAACACCATATATTTT.